This is a list of T cell receptor beta chains from one sample in a study of T cell repertoires in cytomegalovirus infection. From the reads, TCRdb called clonotypes with MiXCR, one entry per CDR3 protein. The repertoire holds 450,000 to 600,000 distinct CDR3 sequences, with approximately 40% as singletons. Which antigens these TCRs recognize remains unknown. Sequencing used cultured PBMCs, obtained from culture after CMV antigen stimulation. These TCRs come from a human donor in good health (CMV status not recorded). Some clones in this sample may be carry-over from other donors' samples. Both conserved end residues are part of each CDR3. Fields, in order: clone size, J gene, D gene, V gene, CDR3 protein, CDR3 DNA. A D gene is named only where the DNA matches it firmly. Not every row has a clone size; where given, it reads once, few, many or a size class.

clone_size: NA; j_call: TRBJ1-1; d_call: NA; v_call: TRBV12-5; cdr3_aa: CASGFRWGAEAFF; cdr3_nt: TGTGCTAGTGGTTTTCGTTGGGGCGCTGAAGCTTTCTTT
clone_size: few; j_call: TRBJ2-2; d_call: NA; v_call: TRBV12-5; cdr3_aa: CASGGGSSNTGELFF; cdr3_nt: TGTGCTAGTGGGGGCGGCTCCTCGAACACCGGGGAGCTGTTTTTT
clone_size: NA; j_call: TRBJ2-7; d_call: NA; v_call: TRBV7-2; cdr3_aa: CASSLPGDGEQYF; cdr3_nt: TGTGCCAGCAGCTTACCAGGGGACGGCGAGCAGTACTTC
clone_size: NA; j_call: TRBJ2-1; d_call: TRBD2; v_call: TRBV12-3/TRBV12-4; cdr3_aa: CASSASGRASVQFF; cdr3_nt: TGTGCCAGCAGTGCAAGCGGGAGGGCCTCCGTGCAGTTCTTC
clone_size: NA; j_call: TRBJ2-7; d_call: NA; v_call: TRBV20-1; cdr3_aa: CSAPPTGSYEQYF; cdr3_nt: TGCAGTGCCCCACCGACAGGTTCCTACGAGCAGTACTTC
clone_size: NA; j_call: TRBJ1-1; d_call: NA; v_call: TRBV11-1; cdr3_aa: CASSLARLTEAFF; cdr3_nt: TGTGCCAGCAGCCTCGCGAGGCTCACTGAAGCTTTCTTT
clone_size: NA; j_call: TRBJ1-1; d_call: TRBD1; v_call: TRBV11-2; cdr3_aa: CASRQPGQGITEAFF; cdr3_nt: TGTGCCAGCAGGCAGCCGGGACAGGGGATCACTGAAGCTTTCTTT
clone_size: few; j_call: TRBJ2-7; d_call: NA; v_call: TRBV7-6; cdr3_aa: CASSPLLGSAYEQYF; cdr3_nt: TGTGCCAGCAGCCCCCTTCTAGGGAGCGCCTACGAGCAGTACTTC
clone_size: NA; j_call: TRBJ2-3; d_call: NA; v_call: TRBV11-2; cdr3_aa: CASSLDFGSRAGTDTQYF; cdr3_nt: TGTGCCAGCAGCTTAGACTTCGGGTCAAGGGCGGGCACAGATACGCAGTATTTT
clone_size: few; j_call: TRBJ1-5; d_call: NA; v_call: TRBV7-2; cdr3_aa: CASSLQGPQHLSNQPQHF; cdr3_nt: TGTGCCAGCAGCTTACAGGGGCCCCAACACCTTAGCAATCAGCCCCAGCATTTT
clone_size: NA; j_call: TRBJ2-6; d_call: NA; v_call: TRBV9; cdr3_aa: CASSVSGVSSGANVLTF; cdr3_nt: TGTGCCAGCAGCGTATCGGGGGTTAGCTCTGGGGCCAACGTCCTGACTTTC
clone_size: NA; j_call: TRBJ2-7; d_call: NA; v_call: TRBV7-4; cdr3_aa: CASSRTRNYEQYF; cdr3_nt: TGTGCCAGCAGCAGAACGCGGAACTACGAGCAGTACTTC
clone_size: few; j_call: TRBJ2-2; d_call: TRBD2; v_call: TRBV6-2/TRBV6-3; cdr3_aa: CASTSGGYTGELFF; cdr3_nt: TGTGCCAGCACTAGCGGGGGATACACCGGGGAGCTGTTTTTT
clone_size: NA; j_call: TRBJ1-1; d_call: NA; v_call: TRBV3-1; cdr3_aa: CASSQSAEAFF; cdr3_nt: TGTGCCAGCAGCCAATCAGCAGAAGCTTTCTTT
clone_size: NA; j_call: TRBJ2-1; d_call: TRBD2; v_call: TRBV5-1; cdr3_aa: CASSHREAGVIEQFF; cdr3_nt: TGCGCCAGCAGCCACCGGGAAGCGGGAGTTATTGAGCAGTTCTTC
clone_size: few; j_call: TRBJ1-2; d_call: TRBD1; v_call: TRBV7-6; cdr3_aa: CASSLQDRVSYTF; cdr3_nt: TGTGCCAGCAGCCTACAGGACAGGGTGAGCTACACCTTC
clone_size: few; j_call: TRBJ2-3; d_call: NA; v_call: TRBV15; cdr3_aa: CATSRLRSRSGDTQYF; cdr3_nt: TGTGCCACCAGCAGACTTCGCTCTAGGAGTGGAGATACGCAGTATTTT
clone_size: NA; j_call: TRBJ2-7; d_call: TRBD2; v_call: TRBV5-1; cdr3_aa: CASSLSGASGVHEQYF; cdr3_nt: TGCGCCAGCAGCTTGTCGGGGGCTAGCGGGGTCCACGAGCAGTACTTC
clone_size: NA; j_call: TRBJ2-5; d_call: NA; v_call: TRBV5-6; cdr3_aa: CASRPGLDRYQETQYF; cdr3_nt: TGTGCCAGCAGACCGGGACTGGACAGGTACCAAGAGACCCAGTACTTC
clone_size: few; j_call: TRBJ1-2; d_call: NA; v_call: TRBV12-3/TRBV12-4; cdr3_aa: CASSKNLANYGYTF; cdr3_nt: TGTGCCAGCAGTAAAAATTTAGCTAACTATGGCTACACCTTC
clone_size: NA; j_call: TRBJ2-7; d_call: NA; v_call: TRBV20-1; cdr3_aa: CSARDVGRKTYEQYF; cdr3_nt: TGCAGTGCTAGAGATGTAGGGCGAAAAACCTACGAGCAGTACTTC
clone_size: few; j_call: TRBJ2-7; d_call: NA; v_call: TRBV7-6; cdr3_aa: CASSSWTYEQYF; cdr3_nt: TGTGCCAGCAGCTCCTGGACCTACGAGCAGTACTTC
clone_size: NA; j_call: TRBJ2-1; d_call: NA; v_call: TRBV19; cdr3_aa: CASSAPGGGSYNEQFF; cdr3_nt: TGTGCCAGTAGTGCCCCAGGGGGAGGCTCCTACAATGAGCAGTTCTTC
clone_size: NA; j_call: TRBJ2-1; d_call: NA; v_call: TRBV20-1; cdr3_aa: CSASPGATNEQFF; cdr3_nt: TGCAGTGCTAGCCCGGGGGCCACCAATGAGCAGTTCTTC
clone_size: NA; j_call: TRBJ2-7; d_call: NA; v_call: TRBV20-1; cdr3_aa: CSLGGSAHEQYF; cdr3_nt: TGCAGTCTGGGGGGAAGTGCCCACGAGCAGTACTTC
clone_size: NA; j_call: TRBJ2-6; d_call: NA; v_call: TRBV11-2; cdr3_aa: CASSFGGAGANVLTF; cdr3_nt: TGTGCCAGCAGCTTTGGAGGGGCTGGGGCCAACGTCCTGACTTTC
clone_size: NA; j_call: TRBJ2-1; d_call: NA; v_call: TRBV10-3; cdr3_aa: CAISERGGRVYNEQFF; cdr3_nt: TGTGCCATCAGTGAAAGGGGGGGGAGAGTCTACAATGAGCAGTTCTTC
clone_size: once; j_call: TRBJ1-1; d_call: NA; v_call: TRBV4-1; cdr3_aa: CASSRETGQNTEAFF; cdr3_nt: TGCGCCAGCAGCCGGGAGACAGGTCAGAACACTGAAGCTTTCTTT
clone_size: few; j_call: TRBJ2-1; d_call: TRBD1; v_call: TRBV7-9; cdr3_aa: CASSPRAGGAYNEQFF; cdr3_nt: TGTGCCAGCAGCCCACGGGCAGGGGGCGCTTACAATGAGCAGTTCTTC
clone_size: NA; j_call: TRBJ2-7; d_call: NA; v_call: TRBV2; cdr3_aa: CASSVEGLYEQYF; cdr3_nt: TGTGCCAGCAGTGTGGAGGGTCTCTACGAGCAGTACTTC
clone_size: once; j_call: TRBJ2-7; d_call: NA; v_call: TRBV10-3; cdr3_aa: CAISDPDGWYEQYF; cdr3_nt: TGTGCCATCAGTGACCCAGACGGATGGTACGAGCAGTACTTC
clone_size: NA; j_call: TRBJ2-3; d_call: NA; v_call: TRBV11-1; cdr3_aa: CASSSYGDTQYF; cdr3_nt: TGTGCCAGCAGCTCCTACGGGGATACGCAGTATTTT
clone_size: NA; j_call: TRBJ1-5; d_call: TRBD1; v_call: TRBV7-2; cdr3_aa: CASSSRQGDQPQHF; cdr3_nt: TGTGCCAGCAGCTCCCGACAGGGAGATCAGCCCCAGCATTTT
clone_size: NA; j_call: TRBJ2-7; d_call: TRBD2; v_call: TRBV7-2; cdr3_aa: CASSLGRLAGVPTRQYF; cdr3_nt: TGTGCCAGCAGCTTAGGGAGACTAGCGGGGGTACCTACGAGGCAGTACTTC